This T cell receptor (beta chain) came from a study of T cell clones after liver transplantation. Study context: TCRbeta sequencing after a pre-transplant mixed lymphocyte reaction identified graft-donor-reactive clones, later tracked in post-transplant blood. Overall study findings and caveats: Donor-reactive sequences fell more than third party-reactive ones, suggesting partial deletion.

This clone was seen a few times. The antigen is unknown. Profiled with immunoSEQ multiplex PCR; TCRdb holds only in-frame clones, not every one. The data hold just over 60,000 clones, with over 70% observed a single time. The CDR3 has 12 residues. V gave up 3 bases and J gave up 11 bases, with 14 bases separating them. Germline assignment: CDR1 SGDLS and CDR2 YYNGEE. This clonotype was sampled from a human donor who received a liver transplant. The source was CD4+ T cells from blood, collected before liver transplant. V usage is TRBV9 and J usage is TRBJ1-1; a possible D gene is TRBD1 (5 bases). The CDR3 DNA reads TGTGCCAGCAGCGCAGACACGGGGGACGCTTTCTTT. Protein: CASSADTGDAFF.